This TCR beta chain is drawn from a study of tumor-infiltrating lymphocytes in oesophageal squamous cell carcinoma. TCRdb processed the PCR reads anew with MiXCR; each CDR3 protein has one entry. The data contain about 3,400 distinct CDR3 sequences, roughly 17% of them singletons. Germline CDR1 and CDR2: SEHNR and FQNEAQ (reference sequence). The CDR3 covers 16 residues. J gave up 5 bases and V 5 bases, and 10 bases lay outside the gene matches. In its sample, this clonotype is medium-sized. Sequenced sample: esophageal tumor tissue. This sequence was found in a male donor with esophageal squamous cell carcinoma. The gene calls are TRBV7-9 and TRBJ1-1; TRBD1 aligns across 11 bases. The CDR3 loop is CASSPGDRGKLTEAFF. For the CDR3, the DNA is TGTGCCAGCAGCCCGGGGGACAGGGGGAAACTTACTGAAGCTTTCTTT. The full variable domain, in which reference TRBV7-9 and TRBJ1-1 provide the parts outside the CDR3, is DTGVSQNPRHKITKRGQNVTFRCDPISEHNRLYWYRQTLGQGPEFLTYFQNEAQLEKSRLLSDRFSAERPKGSFSTLEIQRTEQGDSAMYLCASSPGDRGKLTEAFFGQGTRLTVV.